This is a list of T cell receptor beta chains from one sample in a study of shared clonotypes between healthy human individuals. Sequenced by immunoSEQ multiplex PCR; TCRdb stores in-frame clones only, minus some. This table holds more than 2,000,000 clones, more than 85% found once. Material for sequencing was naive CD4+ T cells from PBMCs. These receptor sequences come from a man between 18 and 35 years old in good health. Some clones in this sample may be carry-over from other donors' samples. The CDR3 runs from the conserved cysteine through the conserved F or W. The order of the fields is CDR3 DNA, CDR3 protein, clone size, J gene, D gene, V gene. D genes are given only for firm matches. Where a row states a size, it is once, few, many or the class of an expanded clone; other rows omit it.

TGTGCCAGCAGGCTGGAGGATACGCAGTATTTT	CASRLEDTQYF	NA	TRBJ2-3	NA	TRBV28
TGTGCCAGCAGCTTAAAGGAACAGACGGGACAGGGTCACGAGCAGTACTTC	CASSLKEQTGQGHEQYF	NA	TRBJ2-7	TRBD1	TRBV7-3
TGTGCCAGGAGACGCCTGAACACCGGGGAGCTGTTTTTT	CARRRLNTGELFF	NA	TRBJ2-2	NA	TRBV6-7
TGCGCCAGCAGCGAATCGACGGATCAGCCCCAGCATTTT	CASSESTDQPQHF	few	TRBJ1-5	NA	TRBV5-1
TGTGCCCGGAGTCTCGGGGGGGACAATGAGCAGTTCTTC	CARSLGGDNEQFF	NA	TRBJ2-1	TRBD2	TRBV30
TGTGCCAGCAGCCCTTGGCTAGAGACCCAGTACTTC	CASSPWLETQYF	NA	TRBJ2-5	NA	TRBV11-1
TGTGCCAGCAGTGACTTCGTTTTCCGGCTAGCGGGAGTTCGCGCAGATACGCAGTATTTT	CASSDFVFRLAGVRADTQYF	NA	TRBJ2-3	TRBD2	TRBV6-4
TGTGCCAGCTCACCAACAACAGGGGAATCCTACAATGAGCAGTTCTTC	CASSPTTGESYNEQFF	NA	TRBJ2-1	TRBD1	TRBV18
TGTGCCAGCAGCTTACGGTTGGGACTAGCGGGAGTTTTTCGTGAGACCCAGTACTTC	CASSLRLGLAGVFRETQYF	NA	TRBJ2-5	TRBD2	TRBV7-9
TGTGCCAGCAGTTACGGGCGGCCGAGCTCCTACGAGCAGTACTTC	CASSYGRPSSYEQYF	NA	TRBJ2-7	NA	TRBV6-5
TGTGCCAGCAGTGGCCAGTATAACTATGGCTACACCTTC	CASSGQYNYGYTF	NA	TRBJ1-2	NA	TRBV2
TGCGCCAGCAGCAAACTAGCGGGAGGAGGAAATGAGCAGTTCTTC	CASSKLAGGGNEQFF	NA	TRBJ2-1	TRBD2	TRBV5-1